One T cell receptor (beta chain) is described in this entry. The antigen remains unidentified. The germline V gene encodes CDR1 LNHNV and CDR2 YYDKDF (reference sequence). This CDR3 spans 12 amino acids. Trimming left V 5 bases short and J 4 bases short, with 6 bases between. TCRdb reprocessed the 5' RACE reads via MiXCR and lists one record per CDR3 protein. The table includes about 220,000 distinct CDR3 sequences, roughly 26% detected once. This specimen comes from a study of CD8 T cells in ankylosing spondylitis. Points from the study as a whole: Earlier reports found some motif variants in synovial fluid and blood in reactive arthritis. In ankylosing spondylitis blood, a motif of seven to nine highly homologous TCR beta variants appeared characteristic.

The clonotype was recovered from a male donor with ankylosing spondylitis or in good health (not recorded which). The specimen was blood, either unsorted or a sorted T cell fraction (not recorded which). The V gene is TRBV15, the J gene TRBJ2-1; D remains unclear. In nucleotides, the CDR3 is TGTGCCACCAGCCGAAATTACAATGAGCAGTTCTTC. This codes for CATSRNYNEQFF.